This TCR beta chain was captured in a study of T cells in Graves' hyperthyroidism and ophthalmopathy. About the research overall: Peripheral blood was obtained at initial diagnosis, preceding any treatment.

TCR beta CDR3 regions were amplified from RNA. First-round RT-PCR targeting the TCR CDR3 was performed with the HTBI primer set. MiXCR, run by TCRdb on the multiplex PCR reads, gives a single entry per CDR3 protein. The sample shows hundreds of thousands of distinct CDR3 sequences, about 20% of them seen only once. Uncontrolled infection, other autoimmune disease, pregnancy or lactation disqualified patients from enrolment. In the case of this clonotype: Antigen unknown.

Germline V gene sequence: CDR1 DFQATT, CDR2 SNEGSKA (reference sequence). The length of the CDR3 is 14 residues. Trimming stripped 5 bases from V and 8 bases from J, with 21 bases between. Study results and caveats: Among thyroid clonotypes expanded above 0.001, most also appeared in blood.

The chain employs TRBV20-1 and TRBJ1-2; a possible D gene is TRBD1 (5 bases). This sequence was found in a man aged 25-40 years with Graves' ophthalmopathy. Sample: blood. The DNA of the CDR3 is TGCAGTGCTCCGTCGGACAAGCCCGTCGACGGCTACACCTTC. Its protein product is CSAPSDKPVDGYTF.